This T cell receptor beta chain was retrieved from a study of blood T cell repertoires in COVID-19. Study-wide context: Acute and convalescent COVID-19 specimens originated in the United States, Italy and Spain. PBMCs, B-cell-depleted T cells, or T cells were the source of the cDNA or gDNA that made up the material.

The V end lost 0 bases, the J end lost 10 bases, and 13 bases lay between the germline ends. CDR1 is MGHRA and CDR2 is YSYEKL in the germline V gene. CDR3 length equals 15 residues. Profiled with immunoSEQ multiplex PCR; TCRdb holds only in-frame clones, not every one. The table lists fewer than 200,000 clones, roughly four fifths of them singletons. This rearrangement joins TRBV4-1 to TRBJ1-6; a weak D match, TRBD1 (6 bases). The sequence derives from a woman aged 40-49 years with COVID-19, enrolled during active disease. What was sequenced was peripheral blood. CDR3 DNA sequence: TGCGCCAGCAGCCAAGAGGGGGCCCTGGGATCACCCCTCCACTTT. This codes for CASSQEGALGSPLHF.